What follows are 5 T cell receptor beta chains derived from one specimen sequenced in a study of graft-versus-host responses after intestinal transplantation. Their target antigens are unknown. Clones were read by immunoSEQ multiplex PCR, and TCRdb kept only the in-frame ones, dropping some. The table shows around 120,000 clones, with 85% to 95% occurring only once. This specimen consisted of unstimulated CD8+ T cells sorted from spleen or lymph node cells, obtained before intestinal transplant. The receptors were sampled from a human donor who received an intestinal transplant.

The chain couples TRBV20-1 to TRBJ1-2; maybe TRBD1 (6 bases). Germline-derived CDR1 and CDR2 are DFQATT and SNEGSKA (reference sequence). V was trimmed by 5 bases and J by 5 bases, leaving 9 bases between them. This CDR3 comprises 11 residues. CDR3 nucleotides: TGCAGTGCTGAAACAGGGTATGGCTACACCTTC. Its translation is CSAETGYGYTF.

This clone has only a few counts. The CDR3 nucleotides are TGCAGCGTCGACACAGGGTCGGGAGAAGAGACCCAGTACTTC. It encodes CSVDTGSGEETQYF. The rearrangement joins TRBV29-1 to TRBJ2-5, with D tentatively TRBD1 or TRBD2 (6 bases each). The length of the CDR3 is 14 residues. Trimming removed 6 bases at V and 3 bases at J, with 17 bases between. Germline V gene data show CDR1 as SQVTM and CDR2 as ANQGSEA.

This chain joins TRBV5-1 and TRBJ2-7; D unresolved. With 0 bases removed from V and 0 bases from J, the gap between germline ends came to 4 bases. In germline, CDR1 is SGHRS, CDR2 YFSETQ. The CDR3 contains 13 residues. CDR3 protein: CASSLVYSYEQYF. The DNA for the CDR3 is TGCGCCAGCAGCTTGGTGTACTCCTACGAGCAGTACTTC.

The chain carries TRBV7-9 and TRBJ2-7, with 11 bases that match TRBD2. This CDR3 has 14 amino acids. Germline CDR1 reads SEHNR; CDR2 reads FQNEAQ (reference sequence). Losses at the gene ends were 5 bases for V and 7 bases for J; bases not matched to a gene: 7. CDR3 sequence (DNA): TGTGCCAGCAGCCCACTAGCGGGAGTCGGGGAGCAGTACTTC. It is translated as CASSPLAGVGEQYF.

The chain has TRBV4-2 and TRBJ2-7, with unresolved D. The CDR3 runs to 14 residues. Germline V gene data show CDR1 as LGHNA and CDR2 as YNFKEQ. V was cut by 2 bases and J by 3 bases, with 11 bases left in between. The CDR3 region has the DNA TGTGCCAGCAGCCAAACCGGGCCACACTACGAGCAGTACTTC. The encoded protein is CASSQTGPHYEQYF.